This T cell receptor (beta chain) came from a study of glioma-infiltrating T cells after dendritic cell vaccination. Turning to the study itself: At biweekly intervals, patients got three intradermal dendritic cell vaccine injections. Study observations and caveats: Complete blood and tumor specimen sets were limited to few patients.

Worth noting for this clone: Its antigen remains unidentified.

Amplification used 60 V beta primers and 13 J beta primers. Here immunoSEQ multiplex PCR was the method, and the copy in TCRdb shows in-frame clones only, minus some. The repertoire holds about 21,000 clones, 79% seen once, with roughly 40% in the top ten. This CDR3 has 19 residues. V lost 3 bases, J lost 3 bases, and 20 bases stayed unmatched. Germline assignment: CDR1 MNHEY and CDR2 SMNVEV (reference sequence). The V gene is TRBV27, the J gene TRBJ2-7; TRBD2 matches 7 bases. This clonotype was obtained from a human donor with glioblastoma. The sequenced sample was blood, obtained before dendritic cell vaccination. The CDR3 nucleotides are TGTGCCAGCAGTTTGCTAAAACCCACTTCGGTTGCGGGAGTCTACGAGCAGTACTTC. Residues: CASSLLKPTSVAGVYEQYF.